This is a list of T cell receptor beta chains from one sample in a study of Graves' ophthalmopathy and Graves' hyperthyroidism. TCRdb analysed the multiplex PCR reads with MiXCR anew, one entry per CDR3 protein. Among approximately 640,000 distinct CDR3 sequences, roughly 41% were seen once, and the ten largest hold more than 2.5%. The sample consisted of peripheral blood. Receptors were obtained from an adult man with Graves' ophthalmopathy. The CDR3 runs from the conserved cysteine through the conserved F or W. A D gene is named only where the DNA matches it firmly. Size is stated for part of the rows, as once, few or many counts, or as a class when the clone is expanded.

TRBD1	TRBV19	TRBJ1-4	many	CASTITADRIGEKLFF	TGTGCCAGTACCATCACAGCGGACAGGATAGGGGAAAAACTGTTTTTT
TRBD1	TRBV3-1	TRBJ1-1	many	CASSYRDREAFF	TGTGCCAGCAGCTACCGGGACAGGGAAGCTTTCTTT
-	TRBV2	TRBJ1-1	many	CASSEARSMNTEAFF	TGTGCCAGCAGTGAAGCTCGAAGCATGAACACTGAAGCTTTCTTT
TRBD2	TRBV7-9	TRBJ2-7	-	CASSLRASGSEQYF	TGTGCCAGCAGCCTTAGGGCTAGCGGGAGCGAGCAGTACTTC
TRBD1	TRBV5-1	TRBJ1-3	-	CASSPGQDNSGNTIYF	TGCGCCAGCAGCCCAGGACAGGATAACTCTGGAAACACCATATATTTT
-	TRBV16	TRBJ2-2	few	CASSQSAGELFF	TGTGCCAGCAGCCAATCCGCCGGGGAGCTGTTTTTT
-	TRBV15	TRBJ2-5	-	CATSRDGRDGIQYF	TGTGCCACCAGCAGAGACGGACGGGACGGGATCCAGTACTTC
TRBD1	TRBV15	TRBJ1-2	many	CATSGGQGVYGYTF	TGTGCCACCAGCGGCGGACAGGGCGTCTATGGCTACACCTTC
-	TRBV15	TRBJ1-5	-	CATSSYSGQGEGQPQHF	TGTGCCACCAGCAGTTACTCGGGGCAGGGAGAAGGACAGCCCCAGCATTTT
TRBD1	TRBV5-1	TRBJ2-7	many	CASSLTGTGLYEQYF	TGCGCCAGCAGCTTGACCGGGACAGGGCTCTACGAGCAGTACTTC
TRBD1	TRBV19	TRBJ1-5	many	CASSIDYGTGDRPQHF	TGTGCCAGTAGTATAGATTATGGGACAGGGGATCGGCCCCAGCATTTT
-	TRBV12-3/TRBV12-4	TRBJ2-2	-	CASSSILNTGELFF	TGTGCCAGCAGTTCGATTCTGAACACCGGGGAGCTGTTTTTT
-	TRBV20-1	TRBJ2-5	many	CSARAVSETQYF	TGCAGTGCTAGAGCAGTTTCGGAGACCCAGTACTTC
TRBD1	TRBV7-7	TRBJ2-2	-	CASSLEGPGQGATGELFF	TGTGCTAGCAGCTTAGAGGGACCGGGACAGGGGGCCACCGGGGAGCTGTTTTTT
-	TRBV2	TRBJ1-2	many	CASSRIWTDPYGYTF	TGTGCCAGCAGCCGGATCTGGACGGATCCCTATGGCTACACCTTC
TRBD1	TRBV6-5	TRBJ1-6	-	CASSYSGTGGDSPLHF	TGTGCCAGCAGTTACTCCGGGACAGGGGGAGACTCACCCCTCCACTTT
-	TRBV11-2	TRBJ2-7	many	CASSLGADGSSYEQYF	TGTGCCAGCAGCTTAGGGGCGGACGGAAGCTCCTACGAGCAGTACTTC
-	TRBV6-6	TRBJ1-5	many	CASSYVLTGGQPQHF	TGTGCCAGCAGTTACGTCTTAACGGGTGGTCAGCCCCAGCATTTT
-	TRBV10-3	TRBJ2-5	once	CAISDGAGVETQYF	TGTGCCATCAGTGACGGGGCAGGGGTGGAGACCCAGTACTTC
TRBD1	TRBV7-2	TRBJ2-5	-	CASSPRTGQYF	TGTGCCAGCAGCCCACGGACAGGCCAGTACTTC
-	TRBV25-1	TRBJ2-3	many	CASSGNTDTQYF	TGTGCCAGCAGTGGGAACACAGATACGCAGTATTTT
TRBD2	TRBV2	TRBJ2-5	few	CASSGTSRQETQYF	TGTGCCAGCAGTGGGACTAGCAGACAAGAGACCCAGTACTTC
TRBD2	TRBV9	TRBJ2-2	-	CASSVEEGSGANTGELFF	TGTGCCAGCAGCGTAGAAGAAGGTAGCGGGGCGAACACCGGGGAGCTGTTTTTT
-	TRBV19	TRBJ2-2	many	CASSRDGPNTGELFF	TGTGCCAGTAGTCGGGACGGTCCGAACACCGGGGAGCTGTTTTTT
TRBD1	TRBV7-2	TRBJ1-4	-	CASSLAGGGTANEKLFF	TGTGCCAGCAGCTTAGCTGGCGGGGGGACAGCGAATGAAAAACTGTTTTTT
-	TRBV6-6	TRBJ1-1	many	CASKPNPDSYDFF	TGTGCCAGCAAACCTAACCCGGACAGCTATGATTTCTTT
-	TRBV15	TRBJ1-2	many	CATSRGPSANYGYTF	TGTGCCACCAGCAGAGGGCCCTCGGCAAACTATGGCTACACCTTC
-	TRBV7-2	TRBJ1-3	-	CASSFGAARDTIYF	TGTGCCAGCAGCTTCGGGGCAGCCCGGGACACCATATATTTT
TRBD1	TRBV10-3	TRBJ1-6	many	CAISESGQGNSPLHF	TGTGCCATCAGTGAGTCGGGACAGGGAAATTCACCCCTCCACTTT
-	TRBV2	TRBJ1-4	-	CASREATAGEKLFF	TGTGCCAGCAGGGAGGCGACCGCAGGGGAAAAACTGTTTTTT
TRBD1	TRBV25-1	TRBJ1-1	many	CASSEATGGNTEAFF	TGTGCCAGCAGTGAAGCGACAGGGGGGAACACTGAAGCTTTCTTT
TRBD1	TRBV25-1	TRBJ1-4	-	CASSEVGGQEKLFF	TGTGCCAGCAGTGAGGTAGGGGGCCAGGAAAAACTGTTTTTT
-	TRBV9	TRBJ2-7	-	CASSQDLSLSPYEQYF	TGTGCCAGCAGCCAAGATCTCTCTCTAAGCCCCTACGAGCAGTACTTC
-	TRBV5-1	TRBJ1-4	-	CASSRVGLAEKLFF	TGCGCCAGCAGCCGGGTAGGGCTAGCGGAAAAACTGTTTTTT
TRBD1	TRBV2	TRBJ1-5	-	CASSEALPGQVEQPQHF	TGTGCCAGCAGTGAGGCGCTTCCGGGACAGGTCGAGCAGCCCCAGCATTTT
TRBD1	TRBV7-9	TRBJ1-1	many	CASSLGQGLVNTEAFF	TGTGCCAGCAGCTTAGGACAGGGGTTGGTGAACACTGAAGCTTTCTTT
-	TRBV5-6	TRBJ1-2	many	CASSPKDDYGYTF	TGTGCCAGCAGCCCTAAAGACGATTATGGCTACACCTTC
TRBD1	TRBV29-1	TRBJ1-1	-	CSVEGQEAFF	TGCAGCGTAGAGGGACAGGAAGCTTTCTTT
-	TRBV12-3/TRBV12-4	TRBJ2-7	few	CASSLDWGSGEQYF	TGTGCCAGCAGTTTAGACTGGGGATCAGGAGAGCAGTACTTC
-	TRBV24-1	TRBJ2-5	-	CATSAKSVEETQYF	TGTGCCACCAGTGCTAAAAGCGTGGAAGAGACCCAGTACTTC
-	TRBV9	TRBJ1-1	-	CASSPLGHNTEAFF	TGTGCCAGCAGCCCCCTGGGGCATAACACTGAAGCTTTCTTT